The 12 T cell receptor beta chains given below trace back to one sample, sequenced in a study of T-cell reconstitution after alpha-beta-depleted transplantation in children. As it was prepared, the TCRbeta library received unique molecular identifiers. Using its own MiXCR run on the PCR reads, TCRdb lists one record per CDR3 protein. Among fewer than 700,000 distinct CDR3 sequences listed, under 15% were seen once. Material: PBMCs, mostly from graft donor cells, obtained 360 days after TCRalphabeta/CD19-depleted stem cell transplant. The receptor source for this set is a male patient aged 10 to 17 who had a stem cell transplant for acute myeloid leukemia, so the T cells may come from the graft donor.

This clonotype appeared a few times. The chain carries TRBV18 and TRBJ1-6; the D is unclear. The CDR3 covers 12 residues. The germline V gene encodes CDR1 KGHSH and CDR2 LQKENI. With 2 bases removed from V and 6 bases from J, the gap between germline ends came to 2 bases. CDR3 in amino acids: CASSPSNSPLHF. In nucleotides, the CDR3 is TGTGCCAGCTCACCAAGTAATTCACCCCTCCACTTT.

At least ten counts were recorded for this clonotype. This rearrangement joins TRBV14 to TRBJ2-3; D is possibly TRBD2 (5 bases). This CDR3 spans 17 amino acids. The germline V gene has CDR1 SGHDN and CDR2 FVKESK. The V end lost 0 bases, the J end lost 2 bases, and 15 bases lay between the germline ends. CDR3 nucleotides: TGTGCCAGCAGCCAAGATCGGATGGTAGCGTACACAGATACGCAGTATTTT. Encoded protein: CASSQDRMVAYTDTQYF.

The V and J genes are TRBV9 and TRBJ2-7; weak D call: TRBD1 (6 bases). The CDR3 extends over 18 amino acids. V gave up 0 bases and J gave up 1 base, with 20 bases separating them. Looked up from germline, CDR1 is SGDLS and CDR2 is YYNGEE. CDR3 nucleotide sequence: TGTGCCAGCAGCGTAGGTCTGTGGGGGCAGGACGAATCCTACGAGCAGTACTTC. Translated, it gives CASSVGLWGQDESYEQYF.

This clonotype showed up many times. The chain is built from TRBV20-1 and TRBJ1-1; 7 positions agree with TRBD1. V trimming: 0 bases; J trimming: 1 base; junction bases outside the gene matches: 8. Germline loops: CDR1 DFQATT, CDR2 SNEGSKA (reference sequence). The CDR3 has 16 residues. In nucleotides, the CDR3 is TGCAGTGCTAGAGATTGGGGCAGGGGGGAGAACACTGAAGCTTTCTTT. Translating it yields CSARDWGRGENTEAFF.

The CDR3 coding sequence is TGCAGTGCTGGAGGTAGTGAGCAGTTCTTC. The encoded protein is CSAGGSEQFF. The chain links TRBV20-1 to TRBJ2-1; a weak D match, TRBD2 (5 bases). The CDR3 has 10 residues. Germline V lookup: CDR1 DFQATT, CDR2 SNEGSKA (reference sequence). The V gene lost 5 bases and the J gene lost 9 bases, with 8 bases spanning the gap.

The V gene is TRBV6-5, the J gene TRBJ1-4; no clear D. V gave up 4 bases and J gave up 5 bases, with 17 bases separating them. The CDR3 has 16 amino acids. Germline CDR1 MNHEY, CDR2 SVGAGI. CDR3 DNA sequence: TGTGCCAGCAGTTCACTATTCGGGGTACTAAATGAAAAACTGTTTTTT. Its protein product is CASSSLFGVLNEKLFF.

This rearrangement joins TRBV3-1 to TRBJ2-7; 8 positions match TRBD1. This CDR3 is 14 amino acids long. V was pared by 0 bases and J by 2 bases, with 0 bases of the junction left unmatched. Germline V lookup: CDR1 LGHDT, CDR2 YNNKEL (reference sequence). This CDR3 reads CASSQETGAYEQYF. In DNA, the CDR3 is TGTGCCAGCAGCCAAGAGACAGGGGCCTACGAGCAGTACTTC.

This clonotype has a handful of counts. The V gene is TRBV28, the J gene TRBJ2-1; 16 bases match TRBD2. Germline assignment: CDR1 MDHEN and CDR2 SYDVKM. The CDR3 runs 17 residues. After removal of 6 bases from V and 4 bases from J, the junction contained 6 bases not matched to a gene. CDR3 sequence: CASRGTSGRARYNEQFF. CDR3 DNA: TGTGCCAGCAGGGGGACTAGCGGGAGGGCCAGGTACAATGAGCAGTTCTTC.

This clonotype was observed many times. This chain joins TRBV5-5 and TRBJ2-7; D is perhaps TRBD2 (5 bases). The CDR3 spans 14 residues. The germline V gene has CDR1 SGHKS and CDR2 YYEKEE (reference sequence). The V and J ends lost 2 bases and 1 base respectively, with 10 bases between them. The chain's CDR3 is CASSFASRSYEQYF. The CDR3 bases are TGTGCCAGCAGCTTCGCTAGCAGATCCTACGAGCAGTACTTC.

The chain has TRBV6-5 and TRBJ2-7; 10 positions match TRBD1. Germline V gene data show CDR1 as MNHEY and CDR2 as SVGAGI. The CDR3 is made up of 16 amino acids. V dropped 0 bases and J dropped 2; count of bases not matched to a gene: 4. CDR3 sequence (DNA): TGTGCCAGCAGTTACTCGCTGGGACAGGGGACCTACGAGCAGTACTTC. Translating gives CASSYSLGQGTYEQYF.

The V and J genes are TRBV7-1 and TRBJ1-5; TRBD1 matches 8 bases. TRBV7-1 is labeled an ORF, and its function is uncertain. The CDR3 runs to 18 residues. Trimming removed 5 bases from V and 0 bases from J; junction bases left unmatched: 12. CDR3 DNA sequence: TGTGCCAGCAGCCCGACAGGGGTGAAAGAGAATAGCAATCAGCCCCAGCATTTT. This sequence encodes CASSPTGVKENSNQPQHF.

The chain carries TRBV11-1 and TRBJ2-3, with 16 bases matching TRBD2. CDR1 is SGHAT and CDR2 is FQDESV in the germline V gene (reference sequence). The CDR3 runs to 19 residues. Losses at the gene ends were 5 bases for V and 0 bases for J; bases not matched to a gene: 8. The chain's CDR3 is CASSQGLAGGSWSTDTQYF. The DNA for the CDR3 is TGTGCCAGCAGCCAGGGACTAGCGGGAGGGTCTTGGAGCACAGATACGCAGTATTTT.